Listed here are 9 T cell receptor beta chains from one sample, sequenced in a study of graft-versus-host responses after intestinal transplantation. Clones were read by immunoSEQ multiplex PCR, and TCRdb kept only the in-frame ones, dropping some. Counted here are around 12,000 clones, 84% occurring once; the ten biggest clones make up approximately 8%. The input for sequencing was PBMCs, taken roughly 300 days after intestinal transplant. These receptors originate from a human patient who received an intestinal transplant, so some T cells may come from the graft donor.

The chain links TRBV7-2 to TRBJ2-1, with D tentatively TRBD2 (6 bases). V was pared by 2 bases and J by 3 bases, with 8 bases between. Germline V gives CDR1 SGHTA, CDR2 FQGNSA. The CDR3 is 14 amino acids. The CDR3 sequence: CASSLSRGYNEQFF. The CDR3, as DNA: TGTGCCAGCAGCTTATCGCGGGGCTACAATGAGCAGTTCTTC.

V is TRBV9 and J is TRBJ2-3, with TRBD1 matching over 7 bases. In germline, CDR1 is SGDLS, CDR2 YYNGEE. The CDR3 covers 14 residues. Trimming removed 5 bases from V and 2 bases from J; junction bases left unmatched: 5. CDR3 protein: CASSWTGDTDTQYF. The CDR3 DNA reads TGTGCCAGCAGTTGGACAGGAGACACAGATACGCAGTATTTT.

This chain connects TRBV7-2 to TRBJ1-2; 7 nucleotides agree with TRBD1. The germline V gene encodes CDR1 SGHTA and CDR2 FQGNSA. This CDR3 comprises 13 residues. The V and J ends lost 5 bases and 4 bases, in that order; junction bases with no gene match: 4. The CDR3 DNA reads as TGTGCCAGCAGCCCAGACAGGGTCTATGGCTACACCTTC. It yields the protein CASSPDRVYGYTF. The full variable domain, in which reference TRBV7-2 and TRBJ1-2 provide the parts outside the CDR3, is GAGVSQSPSNKVTEKGKDVELRCDPISGHTALYWYRQSLGQGLEFLIYFQGNSAPDKSGLPSDRFSAERTGGSVSTLTIQRTQQEDSAVYLCASSPDRVYGYTFGSGTRLTVV.

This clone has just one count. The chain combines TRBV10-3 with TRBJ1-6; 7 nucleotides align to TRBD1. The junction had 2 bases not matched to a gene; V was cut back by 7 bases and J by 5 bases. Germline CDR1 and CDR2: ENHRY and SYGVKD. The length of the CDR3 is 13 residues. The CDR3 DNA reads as TGTGCCATCACTACAGGGGATAATTCACCCCTCCACTTT. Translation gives CAITTGDNSPLHF.

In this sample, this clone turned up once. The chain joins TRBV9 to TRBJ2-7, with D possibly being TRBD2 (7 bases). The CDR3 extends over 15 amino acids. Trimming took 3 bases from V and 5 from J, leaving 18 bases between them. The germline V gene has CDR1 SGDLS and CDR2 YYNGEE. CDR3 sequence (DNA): TGTGCCAGCAGCGCAGGAGGGTCGGGGGGCGACGAGCAGTACTTC. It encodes CASSAGGSGGDEQYF.

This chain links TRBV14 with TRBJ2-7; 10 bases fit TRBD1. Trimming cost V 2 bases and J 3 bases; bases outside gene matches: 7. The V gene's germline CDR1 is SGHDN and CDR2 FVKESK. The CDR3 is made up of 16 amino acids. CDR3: CASSQLPGQGFYEQYF. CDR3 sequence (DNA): TGTGCCAGCAGCCAATTGCCGGGACAGGGGTTCTACGAGCAGTACTTC. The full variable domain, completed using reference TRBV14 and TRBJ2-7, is EAGVTQFPSHSVIEKGQTVTLRCDPISGHDNLYWYRRVMGKEIKFLLHFVKESKQDESGMPNNRFLAERTGGTYSTLKVQPAELEDSGVYFCASSQLPGQGFYEQYFGPGTRLTVT.

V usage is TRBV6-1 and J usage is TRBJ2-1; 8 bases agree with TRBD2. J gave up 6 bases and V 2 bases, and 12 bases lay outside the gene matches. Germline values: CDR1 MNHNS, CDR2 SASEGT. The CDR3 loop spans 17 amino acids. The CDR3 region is CASSESFGTSKLNEQFF. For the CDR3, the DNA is TGTGCCAGCAGTGAATCGTTTGGGACTAGTAAACTCAATGAGCAGTTCTTC.

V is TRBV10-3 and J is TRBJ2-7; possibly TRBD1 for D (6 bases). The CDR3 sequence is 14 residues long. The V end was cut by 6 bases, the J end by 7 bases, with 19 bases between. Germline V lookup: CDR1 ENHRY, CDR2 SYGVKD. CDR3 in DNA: TGTGCCATCAGCGGGGCACAGGGATCAGGAGAGCAGTACTTC. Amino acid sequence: CAISGAQGSGEQYF.

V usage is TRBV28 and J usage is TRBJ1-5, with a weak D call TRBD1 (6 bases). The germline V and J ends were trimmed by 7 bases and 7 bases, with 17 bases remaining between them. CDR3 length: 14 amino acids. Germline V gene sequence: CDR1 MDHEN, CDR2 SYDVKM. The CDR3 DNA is TGTGCCAGCACGAGCACAGGGCAAGGACAGCCCCAGCATTTT. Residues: CASTSTGQGQPQHF.